This T cell receptor (beta chain) was captured by sequencing in a study of T-cell reconstitution after alpha-beta-depleted transplantation in children. This clonotype has ten or more counts. Trimming removed 4 bases from V and 5 bases from J, with 9 bases in between. This CDR3 is 14 amino acids long. Germline V lookup: CDR1 MNHEY, CDR2 SMNVEV (reference sequence). Unique molecular identifiers were incorporated into the prepared TCRbeta library. TCRdb reprocessed the PCR reads via MiXCR and lists one record per CDR3 protein. Here the sample spans about 870,000 distinct CDR3 sequences, around 17% being singletons.

The sequence was collected from a male patient aged 10 to 17 who had a stem cell transplant for acute lymphoblastic leukemia, so the T cells may come from the graft donor. The source material was PBMCs, mostly from graft donor cells, sampled 360 days after TCRalphabeta/CD19-depleted stem cell transplant. The chain links TRBV27 to TRBJ1-6; D unresolved. In nucleotides, the CDR3 is TGTGCCAGCAGTTCGCAGTTAGATAATTCACCCCTCCACTTT. This sequence encodes CASSSQLDNSPLHF.